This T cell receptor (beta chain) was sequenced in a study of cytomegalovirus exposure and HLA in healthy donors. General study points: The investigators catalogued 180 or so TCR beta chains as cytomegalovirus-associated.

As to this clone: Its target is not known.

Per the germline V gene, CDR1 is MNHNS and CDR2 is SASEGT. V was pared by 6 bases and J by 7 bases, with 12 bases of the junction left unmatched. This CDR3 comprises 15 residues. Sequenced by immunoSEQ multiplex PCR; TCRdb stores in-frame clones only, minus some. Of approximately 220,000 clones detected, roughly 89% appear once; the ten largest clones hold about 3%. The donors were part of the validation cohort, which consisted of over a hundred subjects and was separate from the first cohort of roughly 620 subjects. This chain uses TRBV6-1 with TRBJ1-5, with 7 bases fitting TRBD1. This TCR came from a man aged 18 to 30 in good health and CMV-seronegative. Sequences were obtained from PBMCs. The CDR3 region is CASRGEKTGNQPQHF. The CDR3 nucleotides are TGTGCCAGCAGGGGTGAAAAGACAGGGAACCAGCCCCAGCATTTT.